This paragraph reports one TCR beta chain. Its antigen remains undetermined. No base quality values were provided; no much bigger clone lies one nucleotide off. The data stem from a study of PD-1 blockade in classical Hodgkin lymphoma (TCRdb year 2020). Regarding the study in general: The study used CyTOF and TCR beta sequencing to define a peripheral blood immune signature of response to PD-1 blockade in classical Hodgkin lymphoma.

The time point label corresponds to: newly diagnosed, previously untreated cHL patient sample. A Miltenyi CD4+ T cell isolation kit was used for magnetic negative selection to purify CD4+ T cells from thawed PBMCs. PBMCs from patients with newly diagnosed, previously untreated classical Hodgkin lymphoma were sequenced as a comparison group for the relapsed/refractory trial patients. Peripheral blood was collected in 8 mL Vacutainer Cell Preparation Tubes, from which PBMCs were isolated by centrifugation and then cryopreserved. Purified CD4+ and CD8+ fractions were generated only in cases for which an additional PBMC sample was available. On LS columns in a quadroMACS separator, the magnetically labelled cells were depleted, and the flow-through was collected as the purified fraction. The Qiagen DNeasy kit was used to extract genomic DNA from unsorted PBMCs and from the negatively selected CD4+ and CD8+ fractions. Using primers that anneal to V and J segments, immunoSEQ multiplex PCR amplified the TCR beta CDR3 regions. Amplification bias was minimized using a synthetic immune receptor repertoire, and residual bias was removed computationally after sequencing. Regarding the original processing steps: Repertoire diversity was quantified as the Shannon entropy index using custom Python scripts. Unsorted, CD4+ and CD8+ repertoires were analyzed separately, except for combined analyses in which CD4+ and CD8+ sequences were merged in silico. TCRdb stores this immuneACCESS table with in-frame sequences only. Part of the clones is absent; in the studies checked, under half of the shortfall reflects unresolved V genes, and no reason is known for the rest. V and J calls and clone size come straight from that table; D and trimming were deduced from the DNA. For this sample there are approximately 35,000 clones; about 89% appear just once. The ten largest account for around 0.2% of the sample.

General study outcomes and caveats: Only a single clinical trial cohort was studied, and what caused the repertoire differences, possibly disease activity or prior therapy, remained undefined. Baseline TCR diversity was reported to be lower in newly diagnosed patients than in healthy donors, and even lower in relapsed/refractory patients.

The germline V gene gives CDR1 as SGHTS and CDR2 as YDEGEE. At the junction V is shortened by 0 bases and J by 4 bases, with 9 bases in between. From the cysteine through the phenylalanine, the CDR3 covers 14 amino acids. The read is trimmed to its CDR3 DNA, 42 bases read in frame from base 1. The chain joins TRBV5-8 to TRBJ2-3; the D element might be TRBD1 or TRBD2, as each aligns at 5 bases. The source of this sequence is a human donor with classical Hodgkin lymphoma. The sample taken for sequencing was CD4+ T cells from blood. The sequence in DNA is TGTGCCAGCAGCTTGGTACGGGGCGCAGATACGCAGTATTTT. Its protein reads: CASSLVRGADTQYF.